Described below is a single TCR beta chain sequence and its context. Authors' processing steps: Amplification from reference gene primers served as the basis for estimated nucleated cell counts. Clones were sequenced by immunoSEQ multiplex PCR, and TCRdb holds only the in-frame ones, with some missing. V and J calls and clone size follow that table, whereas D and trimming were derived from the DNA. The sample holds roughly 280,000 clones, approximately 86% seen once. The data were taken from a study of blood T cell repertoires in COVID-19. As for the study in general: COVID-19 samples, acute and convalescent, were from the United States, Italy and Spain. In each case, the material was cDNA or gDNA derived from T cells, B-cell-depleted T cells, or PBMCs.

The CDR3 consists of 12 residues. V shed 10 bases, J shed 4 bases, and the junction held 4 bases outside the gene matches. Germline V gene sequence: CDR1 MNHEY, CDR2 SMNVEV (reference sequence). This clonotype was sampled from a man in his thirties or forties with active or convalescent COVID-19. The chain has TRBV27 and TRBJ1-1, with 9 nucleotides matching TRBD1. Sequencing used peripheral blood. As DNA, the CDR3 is TGTGCCACCGTGGACAGGGGCACTGAAGCTTTCTTT. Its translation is CATVDRGTEAFF.